This is a list of T cell receptor beta chains from one sample in a study of vaccination effects on CD4 cells after COVID-19. Their recognized antigens are unknown. Assay used: immunoSEQ multiplex PCR; TCRdb lists only in-frame clones, some missing. Of just under 60,000 clones in the sample, about 73% were seen once. Sequenced material: CD4+ T cells from PBMCs cultured with HCoV-OC43 spike peptides, taken after COVID-19 vaccination. The receptors come from a human donor who received a COVID-19 vaccine. Each CDR3 is given with its conserved first and last residue. Only some rows state a clone size, as once, few, many or a class for expanded clones.

clone size: -; J gene: TRBJ2-3; V gene: TRBV6-1; CDR3 protein: CASSEFKGLGTQYF
clone size: -; J gene: TRBJ2-4; V gene: TRBV18; CDR3 protein: CASSYSLAKNIQYF
clone size: -; J gene: TRBJ1-6; V gene: TRBV12-3/TRBV12-4; CDR3 protein: CASRGLGNSPLHF
clone size: -; J gene: TRBJ2-6; V gene: TRBV5-1; CDR3 protein: CASSRDSGANVLTF
clone size: -; J gene: TRBJ1-5; V gene: TRBV3-1/TRBV3-2; CDR3 protein: CASSHLRQPQHF
clone size: -; J gene: TRBJ1-6; V gene: TRBV2; CDR3 protein: CASRPGGANSPLHF
clone size: -; J gene: TRBJ1-6; V gene: TRBV5-1; CDR3 protein: CASSPYTGDNSPLHF
clone size: -; J gene: TRBJ2-3; V gene: TRBV18; CDR3 protein: CASSPRLAAYSTDTQYF
clone size: -; J gene: TRBJ1-1; V gene: TRBV4-3; CDR3 protein: CASSHQTVGTEAFF
clone size: -; J gene: TRBJ1-4; V gene: TRBV11-1; CDR3 protein: CASSPGTAGEKLFF
clone size: -; J gene: TRBJ1-3; V gene: TRBV2; CDR3 protein: CASSPNRGLKTGNTIYF
clone size: -; J gene: TRBJ2-3; V gene: TRBV7-2; CDR3 protein: CASRRGGSGTDTQYF
clone size: -; J gene: TRBJ2-1; V gene: TRBV3-1/TRBV3-2; CDR3 protein: CASSQWDGSYNEQFF
clone size: -; J gene: TRBJ2-6; V gene: TRBV5-4; CDR3 protein: CASSLWQGANSGANVLTF
clone size: -; J gene: TRBJ1-2; V gene: TRBV5-4; CDR3 protein: CASSRQGMEHGYTF
clone size: -; J gene: TRBJ2-3; V gene: TRBV11-3; CDR3 protein: CASSLTGFDTQYF
clone size: -; J gene: TRBJ1-4; V gene: TRBV6-5; CDR3 protein: CASRIQGANEKLFF
clone size: -; J gene: TRBJ1-2; V gene: TRBV4-1; CDR3 protein: CASSQVSSGGVFNYGYTF
clone size: -; J gene: TRBJ2-5; V gene: TRBV28; CDR3 protein: CASSLQALGTQYF
clone size: few; J gene: TRBJ1-1; V gene: TRBV6-5; CDR3 protein: CASSYLVDTEAFF
clone size: -; J gene: TRBJ1-2; V gene: TRBV5-6; CDR3 protein: CASSPRYYGYTF
clone size: -; J gene: TRBJ2-5; V gene: TRBV21-1; CDR3 protein: CASSNCAQQETQYF
clone size: -; J gene: TRBJ1-2; V gene: TRBV19; CDR3 protein: CASLDRGPGGYTF
clone size: few; J gene: TRBJ2-3; V gene: TRBV3-1/TRBV3-2; CDR3 protein: CASSLGDTQYF
clone size: -; J gene: TRBJ1-1; V gene: TRBV6-5; CDR3 protein: CASSYSAGKAEAFF
clone size: -; J gene: TRBJ1-5; V gene: TRBV19; CDR3 protein: CASTQGLYSNQPQHF
clone size: medium-sized; J gene: TRBJ1-5; V gene: TRBV2; CDR3 protein: CASARGNQPQHF
clone size: few; J gene: TRBJ1-5; V gene: TRBV7-2; CDR3 protein: CASSLEQAAPQHF
clone size: once; J gene: TRBJ2-3; V gene: TRBV4-2; CDR3 protein: CASSQDLSGGRDTQYF
clone size: -; J gene: TRBJ1-2; V gene: TRBV6-4; CDR3 protein: CASSDSAGLAYGYTF
clone size: -; J gene: TRBJ1-4; V gene: TRBV25-1; CDR3 protein: CASSDWTDNEKLFF
clone size: -; J gene: TRBJ2-5; V gene: TRBV2; CDR3 protein: CASSSLRQGGNQETQYF
clone size: -; J gene: TRBJ1-4; V gene: TRBV6-5; CDR3 protein: CASTDRGREKLFF
clone size: -; J gene: TRBJ1-3; V gene: TRBV6-1; CDR3 protein: CASSEAGRSGNTIYF
clone size: -; J gene: TRBJ1-5; V gene: TRBV19; CDR3 protein: CASSIGGIVNQPQHF
clone size: -; J gene: TRBJ2-5; V gene: TRBV18; CDR3 protein: CASSPNGVSLTGEETQYF
clone size: once; J gene: TRBJ2-3; V gene: TRBV9; CDR3 protein: CASSASTDTQYF
clone size: -; J gene: TRBJ2-1; V gene: TRBV18; CDR3 protein: CASSLLSVTSYNEQFF
clone size: -; J gene: TRBJ1-3; V gene: TRBV28; CDR3 protein: CASSSTTKLDRNTIYF
clone size: -; J gene: TRBJ2-5; V gene: TRBV18; CDR3 protein: CASSGARETQYF
clone size: -; J gene: TRBJ2-2; V gene: TRBV3-1/TRBV3-2; CDR3 protein: CASSQDPGELFF
clone size: -; J gene: TRBJ2-3; V gene: TRBV5-8; CDR3 protein: CASSPLGLATDTQYF
clone size: -; J gene: TRBJ1-1; V gene: TRBV5-4; CDR3 protein: CASSFSGVPEAFF
clone size: -; J gene: TRBJ1-2; V gene: TRBV2; CDR3 protein: CASFRTGEGYTF
clone size: -; J gene: TRBJ2-5; V gene: TRBV24-1; CDR3 protein: CATARSSGGASFRETQYF